This record looks at one T cell receptor beta chain sequence and its context. No antigen is known for it. The CDR3 spans 14 residues. With 9 bases clipped from V and 0 bases from J, the junction kept 0 bases outside the gene matches. Germline loops: CDR1 SNHLY, CDR2 FYNNEI. It was with 60 Vbeta and 13 Jbeta primers that the PCR ran. Original processing methods: Tens of millions of unique TCR beta chains, roughly 11 million shared, were counted in a later analysis. Assay: immunoSEQ multiplex PCR; the TCRdb copy retains only in-frame clones and omits some. V and J calls plus clone size are reproduced from that table; the DNA served to infer D and trimming. The data show about 160,000 clones, around four fifths seen once. These data belong to a study of cytomegalovirus exposure and HLA in healthy donors. The study, taken as a whole, reports: The study flagged approximately 180 TCR beta chains as cytomegalovirus-associated. A missense variant in DCLRE1C was later tied to TCR beta V- and J-gene trimming.

This chain uses TRBV2 with TRBJ2-7; 15 bases fit TRBD2. The receptor comes from a woman aged 18-29 years in good health and CMV-seronegative. Material: PBMCs. CDR3 residues: CARGLAGGSYEQYF. The CDR3 DNA reads TGTGCCAGGGGACTAGCGGGAGGCTCCTACGAGCAGTACTTC.